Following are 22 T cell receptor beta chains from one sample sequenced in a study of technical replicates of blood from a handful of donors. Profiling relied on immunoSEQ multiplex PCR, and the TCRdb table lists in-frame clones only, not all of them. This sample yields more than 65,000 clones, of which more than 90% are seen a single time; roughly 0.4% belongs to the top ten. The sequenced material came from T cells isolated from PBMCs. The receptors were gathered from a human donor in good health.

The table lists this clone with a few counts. The CDR3 reads CASSGTANTEAFF. The CDR3 DNA is TGTGCCTCCTCCGGGACAGCCAACACTGAAGCTTTCTTT. The chain joins TRBV10-3 to TRBJ1-1; 7 bases map to TRBD1. V was clipped by 11 bases and J by 2 bases; unmatched bases: 8. This CDR3 has 13 amino acids. Looked up from germline, CDR1 is ENHRY and CDR2 is SYGVKD.

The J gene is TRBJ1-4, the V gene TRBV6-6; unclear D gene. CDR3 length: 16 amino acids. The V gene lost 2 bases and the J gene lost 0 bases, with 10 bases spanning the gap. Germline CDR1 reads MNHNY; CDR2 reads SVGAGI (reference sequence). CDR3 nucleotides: TGTGCCAGCAGTTACACTAGGTCAGCAACTAATGAAAAACTGTTTTTT. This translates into CASSYTRSATNEKLFF.

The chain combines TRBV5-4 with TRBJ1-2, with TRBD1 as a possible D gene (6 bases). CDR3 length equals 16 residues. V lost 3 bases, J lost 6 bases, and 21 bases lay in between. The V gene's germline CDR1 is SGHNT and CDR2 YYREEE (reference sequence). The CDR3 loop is CASSSPHKPGDDGYTF. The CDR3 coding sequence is TGTGCCAGCAGCTCCCCTCACAAGCCAGGGGATGATGGCTACACCTTC.

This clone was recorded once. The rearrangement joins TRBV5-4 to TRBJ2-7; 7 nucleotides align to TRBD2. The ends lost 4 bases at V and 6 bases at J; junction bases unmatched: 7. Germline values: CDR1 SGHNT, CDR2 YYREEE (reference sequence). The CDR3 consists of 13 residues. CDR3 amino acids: CASSPGGRVEQYF. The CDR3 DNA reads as TGTGCCAGCAGCCCCGGAGGGAGGGTCGAGCAGTACTTC.

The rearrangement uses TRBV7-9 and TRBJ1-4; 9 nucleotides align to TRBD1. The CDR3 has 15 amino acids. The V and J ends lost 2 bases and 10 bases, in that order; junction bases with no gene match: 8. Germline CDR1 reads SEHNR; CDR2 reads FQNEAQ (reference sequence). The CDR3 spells CASSLTGTGPGKLFF. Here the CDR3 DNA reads TGTGCCAGCAGCTTAACCGGGACAGGGCCTGGAAAACTGTTTTTT.

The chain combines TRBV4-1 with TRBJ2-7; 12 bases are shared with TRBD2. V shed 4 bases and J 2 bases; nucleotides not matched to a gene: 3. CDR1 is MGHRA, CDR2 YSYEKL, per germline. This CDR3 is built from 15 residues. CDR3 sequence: CASSLGLAGTYEQYF. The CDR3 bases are TGCGCCAGCAGCCTTGGACTAGCGGGAACCTACGAGCAGTACTTC.

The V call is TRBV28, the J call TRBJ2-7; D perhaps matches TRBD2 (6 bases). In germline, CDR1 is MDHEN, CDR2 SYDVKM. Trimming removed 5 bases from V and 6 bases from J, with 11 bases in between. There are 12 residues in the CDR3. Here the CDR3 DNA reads TGTGCCAGCAGTCCGGGAGCGCGCGAGCAGTACTTC. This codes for CASSPGAREQYF.

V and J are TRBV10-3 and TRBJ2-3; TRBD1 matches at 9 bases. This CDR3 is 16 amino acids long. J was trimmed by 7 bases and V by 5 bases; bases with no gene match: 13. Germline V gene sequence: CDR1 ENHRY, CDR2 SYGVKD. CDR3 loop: CAISKPGQGEENTQYF. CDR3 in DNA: TGTGCCATCAGTAAACCGGGACAGGGAGAGGAAAATACGCAGTATTTT.

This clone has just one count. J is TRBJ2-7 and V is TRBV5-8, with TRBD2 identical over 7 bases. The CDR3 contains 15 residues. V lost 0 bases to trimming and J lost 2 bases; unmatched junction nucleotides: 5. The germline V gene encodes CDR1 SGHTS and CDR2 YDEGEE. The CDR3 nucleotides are TGTGCCAGCAGCTTGGGTGGGAGGGCAACCTACGAGCAGTACTTC. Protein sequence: CASSLGGRATYEQYF.

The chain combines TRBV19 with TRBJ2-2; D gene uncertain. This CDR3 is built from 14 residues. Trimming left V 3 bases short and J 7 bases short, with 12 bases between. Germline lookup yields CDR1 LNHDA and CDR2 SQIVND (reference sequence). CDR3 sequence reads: CASSIPLRGGELFF. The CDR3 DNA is TGTGCCAGTAGTATTCCCTTGCGCGGCGGGGAGCTGTTTTTT.

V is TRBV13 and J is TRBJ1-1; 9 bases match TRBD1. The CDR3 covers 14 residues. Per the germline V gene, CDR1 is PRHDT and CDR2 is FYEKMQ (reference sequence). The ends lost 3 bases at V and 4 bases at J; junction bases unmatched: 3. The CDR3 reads CASSLGTGPTEAFF. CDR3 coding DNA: TGTGCCAGCAGCTTGGGGACAGGGCCCACTGAAGCTTTCTTT.

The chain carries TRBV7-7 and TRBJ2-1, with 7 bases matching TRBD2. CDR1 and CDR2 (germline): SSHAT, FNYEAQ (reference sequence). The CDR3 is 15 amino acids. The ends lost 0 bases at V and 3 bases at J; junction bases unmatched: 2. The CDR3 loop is CASSLARDYYNEQFF. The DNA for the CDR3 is TGTGCCAGCAGCTTAGCGCGGGACTACTACAATGAGCAGTTCTTC.

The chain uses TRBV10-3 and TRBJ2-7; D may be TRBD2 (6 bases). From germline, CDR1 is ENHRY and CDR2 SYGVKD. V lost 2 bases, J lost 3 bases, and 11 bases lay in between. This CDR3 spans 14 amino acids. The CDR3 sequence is CAISERGSVYEQYF. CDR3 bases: TGTGCCATCAGTGAGCGGGGGTCCGTCTACGAGCAGTACTTC.

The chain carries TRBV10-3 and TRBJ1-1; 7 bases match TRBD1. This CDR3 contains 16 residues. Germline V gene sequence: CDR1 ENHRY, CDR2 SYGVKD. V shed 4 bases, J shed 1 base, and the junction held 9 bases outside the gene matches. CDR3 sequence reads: CAISGYWGQKNTEAFF. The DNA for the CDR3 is TGTGCCATCAGTGGCTATTGGGGACAGAAGAACACTGAAGCTTTCTTT.

The CDR3 DNA reads TGTGCCAGCAGCTTGGGGTCTAGCGGGATCCAAGAGACCCAGTACTTC. This codes for CASSLGSSGIQETQYF. V usage is TRBV5-8 and J usage is TRBJ2-5; 9 bases agree with TRBD2. CDR1 SGHTS and CDR2 YDEGEE come from the germline V gene. The trim removed 0 bases at V and 1 base at J, leaving 4 bases unmatched. The CDR3 sequence is 16 residues long.

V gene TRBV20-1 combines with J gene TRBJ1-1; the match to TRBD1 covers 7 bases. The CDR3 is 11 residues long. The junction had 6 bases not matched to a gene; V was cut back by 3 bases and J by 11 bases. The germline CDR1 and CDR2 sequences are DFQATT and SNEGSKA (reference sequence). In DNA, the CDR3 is TGCAGTGCTAGTAGGGACAGTGGGGCTTTCTTT. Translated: CSASRDSGAFF.

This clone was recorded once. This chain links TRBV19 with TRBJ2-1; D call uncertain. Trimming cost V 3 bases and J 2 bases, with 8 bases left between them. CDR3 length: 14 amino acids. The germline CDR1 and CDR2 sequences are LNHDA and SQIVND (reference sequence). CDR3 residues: CASSMETTYNEQFF. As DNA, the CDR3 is TGTGCCAGTAGTATGGAGACCACCTACAATGAGCAGTTCTTC.

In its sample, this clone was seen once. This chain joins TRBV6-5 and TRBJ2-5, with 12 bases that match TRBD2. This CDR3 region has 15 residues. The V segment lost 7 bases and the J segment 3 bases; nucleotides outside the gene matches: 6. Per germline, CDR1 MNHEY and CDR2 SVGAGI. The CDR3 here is CASKRTSGGKETQYF. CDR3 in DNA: TGTGCCAGCAAAAGAACTAGCGGGGGGAAAGAGACCCAGTACTTC.

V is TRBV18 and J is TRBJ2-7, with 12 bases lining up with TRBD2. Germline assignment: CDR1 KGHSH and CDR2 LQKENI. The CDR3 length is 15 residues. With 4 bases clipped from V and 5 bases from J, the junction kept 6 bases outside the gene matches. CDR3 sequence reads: CASSHRLAGVDEQYF. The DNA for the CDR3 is TGTGCCAGCTCACACCGACTAGCGGGAGTAGACGAGCAGTACTTC.

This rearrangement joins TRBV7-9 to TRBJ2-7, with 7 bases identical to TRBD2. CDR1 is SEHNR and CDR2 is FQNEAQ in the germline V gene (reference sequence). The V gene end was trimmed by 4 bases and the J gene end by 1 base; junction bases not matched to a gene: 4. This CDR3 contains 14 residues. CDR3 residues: CASSYGGGSYEQYF. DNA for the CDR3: TGTGCCAGCAGCTACGGCGGGGGATCCTACGAGCAGTACTTC.

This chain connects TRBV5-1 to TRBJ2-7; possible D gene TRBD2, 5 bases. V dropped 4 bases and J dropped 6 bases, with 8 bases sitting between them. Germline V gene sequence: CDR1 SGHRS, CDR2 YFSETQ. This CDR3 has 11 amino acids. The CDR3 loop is CASSGGSEQYF. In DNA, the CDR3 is TGCGCCAGCAGCGGAGGTAGCGAGCAGTACTTC.

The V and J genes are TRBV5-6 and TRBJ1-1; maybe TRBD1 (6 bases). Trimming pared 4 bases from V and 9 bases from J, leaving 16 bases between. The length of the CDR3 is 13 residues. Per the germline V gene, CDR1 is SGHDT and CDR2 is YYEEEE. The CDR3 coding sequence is TGTGCCAGCAGCACCCTACAGGGTTCTAAAGCTTTCTTT. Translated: CASSTLQGSKAFF.